The source of this T cell receptor beta chain is a study of CD8 T cells in Susac syndrome. A quantity of roughly 0.5 to 1 ug RNA underwent reverse transcription using random hexamers. TCRdb used MiXCR to reprocess the immunoSEQ multiplex PCR reads, holding one entry per CDR3 protein. Of about 120,000 distinct CDR3 sequences in the sample, about 90% were seen once. With 8 bases removed from V and 0 bases from J, the gap between germline ends came to 20 bases. This CDR3 has 16 residues. Germline-derived CDR1 and CDR2 are MNHEY and SMNVEV (reference sequence). The receptor was derived from a human donor in good health. Sequenced: CD4+ T cells from PBMCs. The V gene is TRBV27, the J gene TRBJ2-7; D may match TRBD1 or TRBD2 (5 bases each). Here the CDR3 reads CASRSPTGRGSYEQYF. The CDR3 DNA reads TGTGCCAGCCGTTCCCCGACGGGGCGAGGCTCCTACGAGCAGTACTTC.